The 30 T cell receptor beta chains below all came from one sample that was sequenced in a study of T-cell memory formation after mild COVID-19 (dated by TCRdb to the early 2020s). Library method: 5' RACE. These reads were obtained on an Illumina NovaSeq 6000. TCRdb reprocessing: public reads trimmed at Q25 with fastp, clones called with MiXCR, in-frame beta chains kept. A single entry per CDR3 protein holds the most common genes and DNA from its merged rows. This sample gives about 440,000 distinct CDR3 sequences in total; about 19% of them show up just once. Around 8% of the sample comes from the top ten. Sequencing used PBMCs or a T cell subset sorted from them (not recorded which). Receptors originate from an adult woman who had mild COVID-19 (a few samples of this study predate the infection). The sample titles of this study are shuffled in the database, so cell type and time point are left out; the donor was told from shared clones.

This clonotype has more than one count but fewer than ten. The chain carries TRBV5-1 and TRBJ2-5; no reliable D call. The CDR3 runs to 12 residues. The V and J ends lost 2 bases and 1 base respectively, with 3 bases between them. The V gene's germline CDR1 is SGHRS and CDR2 YFSETQ. CDR3 DNA: TGCGCCAGCAGCTTTACCCAAGAGACCCAGTACTTC. It encodes CASSFTQETQYF. Combining the CDR3 with reference TRBV5-1 and TRBJ2-5 gives the whole variable domain KAGVTQTPRYLIKTRGQQVTLSCSPISGHRSVSWYQQTPGQGLQFLFEYFSETQRNKGNFPGRFSGRQFSNSRSEMNVSTLELGDSALYLCASSFTQETQYFGPGTRLLVL.

The chain employs TRBV24-1 and TRBJ2-1; tentative D call: TRBD2 (6 bases). V shed 4 bases and J shed 0 bases, with 15 bases lying between them. There are 17 residues in the CDR3. Looked up from germline, CDR1 is KGHDR and CDR2 is SFDVKD. The CDR3 spells CATSDPRGYTSYNEQFF. In DNA form, the CDR3 reads TGTGCCACCAGTGACCCCCGGGGGTATACCTCCTACAATGAGCAGTTCTTC.

The sample holds a few counts of this clonotype. The chain couples TRBV29-1 to TRBJ1-2, with D perhaps TRBD1 (5 bases). Germline loops: CDR1 SQVTM, CDR2 ANQGSEA. V was trimmed by 5 bases and J by 3 bases, leaving 10 bases between them. This CDR3 comprises 12 residues. CDR3 DNA sequence: TGCAGCGTTCCTGACAGAGACTATGGCTACACCTTC. It specifies CSVPDRDYGYTF. The entire variable domain, with the rest obtained from reference TRBV29-1 and TRBJ1-2, is as follows: SAVISQKPSRDICQRGTSLTIQCQVDSQVTMMFWYRQQPGQSLTLIATANQGSEATYESGFVIDKFPISRPNLTFSTLTVSNMSPEDSSIYLCSVPDRDYGYTFGSGTRLTVV.

In its sample, this clonotype was seen many times. The chain is built from TRBV24-1 and TRBJ1-5; TRBD1 is a possible D gene (5 bases). The CDR3 contains 16 residues. V was pared by 6 bases and J by 0 bases, with 14 bases between. In germline, CDR1 is KGHDR, CDR2 SFDVKD. The CDR3 reads CATSFGGLNSNQPQHF. CDR3 nucleotide sequence: TGTGCCACCAGTTTCGGGGGATTGAATAGCAATCAGCCCCAGCATTTT.

About this clonotype itself: The junction departs from the called germline gene at one end, perhaps through a read error. The CDR3: CASSQGADLAKNIQYF. The CDR3 DNA is TGCGCCAGCAGCCAAGGGGCAGACCTAGCCAAAAATATTCAGTACTTC. The V call is TRBV4-1, the J call TRBJ2-4; TRBD2 might be the D (5 bases). From germline, CDR1 is MGHRA and CDR2 YSYEKL. CDR3 length: 16 amino acids.

This clonotype has more than one count but fewer than ten. This chain connects TRBV12-3 or TRBV12-4 to TRBJ1-5; maybe TRBD1 (5 bases). V was pared by 6 bases and J by 7 bases, with 19 bases between. The CDR3 extends over 15 amino acids. The CDR3: CASSLGSFGGQPQHF. CDR3 sequence (DNA): TGTGCCAGCAGCCTCGGGAGTTTCGGGGGGCAGCCCCAGCATTTT.

This clonotype was counted between two and nine times. The rearrangement joins TRBV9 to TRBJ1-3, with TRBD1 as a possible D gene (6 bases). The CDR3 runs to 14 residues. The ends were cut back, 3 bases at V and 3 bases at J, with 10 bases in the middle. The germline V gene encodes CDR1 SGDLS and CDR2 YYNGEE. CDR3 loop: CASSGTVNGNTIYF. The CDR3 DNA sequence: TGTGCCAGCAGCGGGACAGTAAATGGAAACACCATATATTTT.

The rearrangement joins TRBV5-1 to TRBJ2-4, with 13 bases that match TRBD2. V dropped 2 bases and J dropped 10; count of bases not matched to a gene: 9. This CDR3 region has 16 residues. Germline V lookup: CDR1 SGHRS, CDR2 YFSETQ. CDR3 residues: CASSFLGLAGEDIQYF. CDR3 nucleotide sequence: TGCGCCAGCAGCTTCCTTGGACTAGCGGGAGAGGATATTCAGTACTTC.

This clonotype was observed a few times. The chain uses TRBV7-2 and TRBJ1-2; TRBD1 aligns across 7 bases. CDR3 size: 15 residues. Per germline, CDR1 SGHTA and CDR2 FQGNSA. With 5 bases clipped from V and 4 bases from J, the junction kept 10 bases outside the gene matches. The CDR3 DNA reads as TGTGCCAGCAGCGAACAGGGGAGCCCTCTCTATGGCTACACCTTC. Protein: CASSEQGSPLYGYTF. The full variable domain, completed using reference TRBV7-2 and TRBJ1-2, is GAGVSQSPSNKVTEKGKDVELRCDPISGHTALYWYRQSLGQGLEFLIYFQGNSAPDKSGLPSDRFSAERTGGSVSTLTIQRTQQEDSAVYLCASSEQGSPLYGYTFGSGTRLTVV.

This clonotype came up many times. The chain joins TRBV29-1 to TRBJ2-3; unclear D gene. V was pared by 3 bases and J by 2 bases, with 9 bases between. The CDR3 spans 13 residues. Germline CDR1 SQVTM, CDR2 ANQGSEA. The CDR3 here is CSVDLQYTDTQYF. CDR3 DNA: TGCAGCGTTGACCTCCAGTACACAGATACGCAGTATTTT.

This chain connects TRBV5-1 to TRBJ2-5; D possibly corresponds to TRBD2 (6 bases). The CDR3 totals 16 residues. V lost 0 bases to trimming and J lost 4 bases, with 16 bases between them. Germline V gene lookup returns CDR1 SGHRS and CDR2 YFSETQ. The CDR3 bases are TGCGCCAGCAGCTTGGGTTCTAGTAGCGGCCGAGAGACCCAGTACTTC. Translating gives CASSLGSSSGRETQYF.

This clonotype came up a few times. The rearrangement joins TRBV29-1 to TRBJ2-3, with D maybe TRBD2 (5 bases). V dropped 3 bases and J dropped 0 bases, with 7 bases sitting between them. The germline V gene has CDR1 SQVTM and CDR2 ANQGSEA. The length of the CDR3 is 13 residues. The CDR3, as DNA: TGCAGCGTTGACGGCGGGAGCACAGATACGCAGTATTTT. Protein sequence: CSVDGGSTDTQYF.

The chain couples TRBV29-1 to TRBJ1-2, with unresolved D. The CDR3 length is 12 residues. Germline V CDR1 and CDR2: SQVTM, ANQGSEA. The V and J ends lost 4 bases and 0 bases respectively, with 6 bases between them. The CDR3 DNA is TGCAGCGTTGCCGGAGCTAACTATGGCTACACCTTC. This encodes CSVAGANYGYTF. Full variable domain (remainder filled in from reference TRBV29-1 and TRBJ1-2): SAVISQKPSRDICQRGTSLTIQCQVDSQVTMMFWYRQQPGQSLTLIATANQGSEATYESGFVIDKFPISRPNLTFSTLTVSNMSPEDSSIYLCSVAGANYGYTFGSGTRLTVV.

This clonotype has more than one count but fewer than ten. V usage is TRBV5-5 and J usage is TRBJ1-2; D gene unclear. This CDR3 comprises 14 residues. Per the germline V gene, CDR1 is SGHKS and CDR2 is YYEKEE (reference sequence). Between the trimmed V and J ends, which lost 0 bases and 1 base, there was a span of 7 bases. The CDR3 DNA follows: TGTGCCAGCAGCTTGGCCAAGGGTAACTATGGCTACACCTTC. As protein: CASSLAKGNYGYTF. Using reference TRBV5-5 and TRBJ1-2 for the parts outside the CDR3, the full variable domain is DAGVTQSPTHLIKTRGQQVTLRCSPISGHKSVSWYQQVLGQGPQFIFQYYEKEERGRGNFPDRFSARQFPNYSSELNVNALLLGDSALYLCASSLAKGNYGYTFGSGTRLTVV.

The chain is built from TRBV7-3 and TRBJ1-6; D uncertain. The V gene lost 0 bases and the J gene lost 9 bases, with 12 bases spanning the gap. This CDR3 region has 15 residues. Germline CDR1 reads SGHTA; CDR2 reads FQGTGA. For the CDR3, the DNA is TGTGCCAGCAGCTTAACGGAGGCCAAGGGTTCACCCCTCCACTTT. Amino acid sequence: CASSLTEAKGSPLHF.

The chain couples TRBV5-1 to TRBJ2-2; TRBD2 aligns across 9 bases. The CDR3 is 16 amino acids. With V trimmed by 6 bases and J by 2 bases, 8 bases remained unmatched. Germline V gives CDR1 SGHRS, CDR2 YFSETQ. The CDR3 bases are TGCGCCAGCAACCTAGCGGGGAAGACCAACACCGGGGAGCTGTTTTTT. Protein: CASNLAGKTNTGELFF.

This clonotype was seen a handful of times. The rearrangement uses TRBV4-2 and TRBJ2-3; maybe TRBD2 (5 bases). Trimming removed 0 bases from V and 5 bases from J, with 15 bases in between. The CDR3 is 16 residues long. Germline-derived CDR1 and CDR2 are LGHNA and YNFKEQ. CDR3 DNA sequence: TGTGCCAGCAGCCAAGAGTATGGAGGTCTTGGAGATACGCAGTATTTT. The encoded protein is CASSQEYGGLGDTQYF.

This chain uses TRBV6-2 or TRBV6-3 with TRBJ1-3, with TRBD1 matching over 11 bases. Germline V gives CDR1 MNHEY, CDR2 SVGEGT. With V trimmed by 8 bases and J by 6 bases, 9 bases remained unmatched. The CDR3 totals 15 residues. The CDR3 DNA reads as TGTGCCAGCGGCTCAAGGACAGGGGGCGAAAACACCATATATTTT. It specifies CASGSRTGGENTIYF.

This clonotype showed up many times. The V and J genes are TRBV20-1 and TRBJ2-1; 8 nucleotides match TRBD2. The junction had 15 bases not matched to a gene; V was cut back by 6 bases and J by 8 bases. This CDR3 is 15 amino acids long. Germline lookup yields CDR1 DFQATT and CDR2 SNEGSKA (reference sequence). CDR3 in DNA: TGCAGTGCCACACCCGGGACTAGTAAAATCGATGAGCAGTTCTTC. As protein: CSATPGTSKIDEQFF.

This chain connects TRBV6-5 to TRBJ2-1; 11 bases map to TRBD2. Germline-derived CDR1 and CDR2 are MNHEY and SVGAGI. V trimming: 6 bases; J trimming: 6 bases; junction bases outside the gene matches: 7. CDR3 size: 15 residues. CDR3 in DNA: TGTGCCAGCAGGACCGGGACTAGCGGCTTCAATGAGCAGTTCTTC. Amino acids: CASRTGTSGFNEQFF.

The V and J genes are TRBV7-6 and TRBJ1-4; D uncertain. This CDR3 region has 15 residues. Trimming cost V 1 base and J 7 bases, with 13 bases left between them. CDR1 and CDR2 from the germline V gene are SGHVS and FNYEAQ. This chain's CDR3 is CASSLGISSGEKLFF. The CDR3 coding sequence is TGTGCCAGCAGCTTAGGTATCTCCTCGGGTGAAAAACTGTTTTTT.

The V and J genes are TRBV20-1 and TRBJ2-3; perhaps TRBD2 as D (6 bases). Germline assignment: CDR1 DFQATT and CDR2 SNEGSKA (reference sequence). The germline V and J ends were trimmed by 2 bases and 3 bases, with 18 bases remaining between them. The CDR3 has 16 amino acids. In DNA form, the CDR3 reads TGCAGTGCTAGACCCTCCTGGGGTAGCGGAACAGATACGCAGTATTTT. Translating it yields CSARPSWGSGTDTQYF.

The CDR3 DNA reads TGTGCCAGCAGTTTTGTCGGTCTAAACTATGGCTACACCTTC. Its translation: CASSFVGLNYGYTF. The chain is built from TRBV12-3 or TRBV12-4 and TRBJ1-2; D is unresolved. V gave up 3 bases and J gave up 2 bases, with 10 bases separating them. The CDR3 length is 14 residues.

There are a few counts of this clonotype. The chain links TRBV20-1 to TRBJ2-2, with a possible D match to TRBD1 (6 bases). CDR1 and CDR2 (germline): DFQATT, SNEGSKA (reference sequence). There are 11 residues in the CDR3. V was clipped by 4 bases and J by 12 bases, with 12 bases between them. The CDR3: CSAKQGFKLFF. CDR3 coding DNA: TGCAGTGCTAAACAGGGATTTAAGCTGTTTTTT.

This chain links TRBV7-8 with TRBJ1-2; TRBD1 might be the D (5 bases). The CDR3 totals 16 residues. Germline values: CDR1 SGHVS, CDR2 FQNEAQ. Trimming stripped 1 base from V and 2 bases from J, with 14 bases between. CDR3 bases: TGTGCCAGCAGCTTAGTCGGGGCAGGGCAGAACTATGGCTACACCTTC. Amino acid sequence: CASSLVGAGQNYGYTF.

This clonotype was seen a handful of times. In DNA, the CDR3 is TGTGCCAGCAGTTTAGCTCGGAAGGAACACAATGAGCAGTTCTTC. Its protein is CASSLARKEHNEQFF. The chain is built from TRBV12-3 or TRBV12-4 and TRBJ2-1; no reliable D call. This CDR3 has 15 amino acids. V was pared by 0 bases and J by 5 bases, with 11 bases between.

The chain combines TRBV4-3 with TRBJ2-6; 7 bases line up with TRBD1. CDR1 is LGHNA, CDR2 YSLEER, per germline. The CDR3 runs to 17 residues. V shed 3 bases, J shed 4 bases, and the junction held 9 bases outside the gene matches. Here the CDR3 reads CASSQRQGYSGANVLTF. In nucleotides, the CDR3 is TGCGCCAGCAGCCAGAGACAGGGATACTCCGGGGCCAACGTCCTGACTTTC.

The chain combines TRBV21-1 with TRBJ1-1; TRBD1, the table's D call, lacks a check against the DNA. TRBV21-1 is labeled a pseudogene. This CDR3 region has 15 residues. The CDR3 loop reads CASSKETGLNTEAFF. CDR3 nucleotide sequence: TGTGCCAGCAGCAAAGAAACAGGATTGAACACTGAAGCTTTCTTT.

This sequence joins TRBV12-3 or TRBV12-4 and TRBJ1-5; D gene ambiguous. The CDR3 loop spans 14 amino acids. V was shortened by 6 bases and J by 2 bases, with 11 bases between the two germline ends. The CDR3 bases are TGTGCCAGCAGAACTGATTACGGCAATCAGCCCCAGCATTTT. This gives the protein CASRTDYGNQPQHF.

This clonotype was found many times. J is TRBJ2-5 and V is TRBV7-8; 9 nucleotides line up with TRBD2. With 1 base clipped from V and 4 bases from J, the junction kept 10 bases outside the gene matches. This CDR3 region has 17 residues. CDR1 and CDR2 (germline): SGHVS, FQNEAQ. The CDR3 here is CASSLDLSSGSGETQYF. Written as DNA, the CDR3 is TGTGCCAGCAGCTTAGATTTGAGTAGCGGGAGCGGAGAGACCCAGTACTTC.